These 14 T cell receptor beta chains share one sample of origin, sequenced in a study of blood T cells in healthy people across ages. A second roughly 7 to 11 cycle PCR used barcoded and J-beta primers. TCRdb redid the calling of the 5' RACE reads with MiXCR, one entry per CDR3 protein. The profile shows under 2,000,000 distinct CDR3 sequences, 49% of them singletons. The sequencing input was blood. These receptors were taken from a woman aged 40-49 years in good health.

The J gene is TRBJ1-5, the V gene TRBV15; D unclear. There are 13 residues in the CDR3. Germline V gene sequence: CDR1 LNHNV, CDR2 YYDKDF (reference sequence). With 0 bases removed from V and 11 bases from J, the gap between germline ends came to 11 bases. This CDR3 reads CATSRDPPGAQHF. The CDR3 nucleotides read TGTGCCACCAGCAGAGATCCGCCCGGGGCCCAGCATTTT.

J is TRBJ1-2 and V is TRBV12-3 or TRBV12-4; D gene ambiguous. V gave up 2 bases and J gave up 8 bases, with 18 bases separating them. The CDR3 consists of 15 residues. The CDR3 loop is CASSLMVGRTRGYTF. In DNA form, the CDR3 reads TGTGCCAGCAGTTTAATGGTAGGCCGGACCAGGGGCTACACCTTC.

The chain joins TRBV5-1 to TRBJ2-6, with D hard to call. This CDR3 has 17 amino acids. Germline-derived CDR1 and CDR2 are SGHRS and YFSETQ. The V gene lost 2 bases and the J gene lost 0 bases, with 12 bases spanning the gap. CDR3 bases: TGCGCCAGCAGCTTAGCTGTAGGTCGCTCTGGGGCCAACGTCCTGACTTTC. Translated: CASSLAVGRSGANVLTF. The full variable domain, rest sourced from reference TRBV5-1 and TRBJ2-6, is KAGVTQTPRYLIKTRGQQVTLSCSPISGHRSVSWYQQTPGQGLQFLFEYFSETQRNKGNFPGRFSGRQFSNSRSEMNVSTLELGDSALYLCASSLAVGRSGANVLTFGAGSRLTVL.

This clonotype was seen a few times. The chain carries TRBV7-2 and TRBJ2-5; D is undetermined. From germline, CDR1 is SGHTA and CDR2 FQGNSA. This CDR3 comprises 14 residues. V gave up 4 bases and J gave up 5 bases, with 14 bases separating them. The DNA of the CDR3 is TGTGCCAGCAGCTCCCTCCGAGTGCAGGAGACCCAGTACTTC. Translating gives CASSSLRVQETQYF. Combining the CDR3 with reference TRBV7-2 and TRBJ2-5 gives the whole variable domain GAGVSQSPSNKVTEKGKDVELRCDPISGHTALYWYRQSLGQGLEFLIYFQGNSAPDKSGLPSDRFSAERTGGSVSTLTIQRTQQEDSAVYLCASSSLRVQETQYFGPGTRLLVL.

This rearrangement joins TRBV7-2 to TRBJ1-2; D possibly corresponds to TRBD1 (6 bases). Looked up from germline, CDR1 is SGHTA and CDR2 is FQGNSA. The CDR3 has 16 residues. Trimming removed 0 bases at V and 2 bases at J, with 13 bases between. The CDR3 bases are TGTGCCAGCAGCTTAGCGCAGGGGAGTTGGAACTATGGCTACACCTTC. Its protein product is CASSLAQGSWNYGYTF.

This chain joins TRBV29-1 and TRBJ2-5; 7 bases align to TRBD1. This CDR3 is 12 amino acids long. Looked up from germline, CDR1 is SQVTM and CDR2 is ANQGSEA. V gave up 7 bases and J gave up 9 bases; unmatched junction bases: 11. The CDR3 sequence is CSGLGQLPPQYF. The DNA of the CDR3 is TGCAGCGGCCTGGGACAGCTTCCTCCCCAGTACTTC.

In its sample, this clonotype was seen a few times. The chain links TRBV6-2 or TRBV6-3 to TRBJ2-7; D gene ambiguous. V lost 0 bases and J 2 bases, leaving 8 bases between the germline ends. The germline gives CDR1 MNHEY, CDR2 SVGEGT. The CDR3 sequence is 14 residues long. The CDR3 sequence: CASSYSTVAYEQYF. The CDR3 region has the DNA TGTGCCAGCAGTTACTCGACCGTGGCCTACGAGCAGTACTTC.

This chain uses TRBV7-2 with TRBJ2-5, with 10 positions matching TRBD1. V trimming: 2 bases; J trimming: 11 bases; junction bases outside the gene matches: 11. This CDR3 has 15 residues. CDR1 is SGHTA, CDR2 FQGNSA, per germline. The CDR3 coding sequence is TGTGCCAGCAGCTTAAGGACAGGGGGAAACAATGAGCAGTACTTC. Its translation: CASSLRTGGNNEQYF.

This chain joins TRBV12-3 or TRBV12-4 and TRBJ2-5; 8 nucleotides match TRBD2. This CDR3 spans 15 amino acids. J gave up 5 bases and V 1 base, and 6 bases lay outside the gene matches. The CDR3 DNA reads TGTGCCAGCAGTTTAGACGGGGGGGCCCCCGAGACCCAGTACTTC. Translated, it gives CASSLDGGAPETQYF.

The table lists this clonotype with a count of one. The chain is built from TRBV27 and TRBJ1-2; 9 nucleotides agree with TRBD1. Germline V gives CDR1 MNHEY, CDR2 SMNVEV (reference sequence). Trimming took 6 bases from V and 0 from J; bases not matched to a gene: 14. The CDR3 loop spans 18 amino acids. The CDR3: CASRRLGQGGLANYGYTF. In DNA, the CDR3 is TGTGCCAGCAGAAGATTGGGACAGGGCGGCCTAGCTAACTATGGCTACACCTTC.

V gene TRBV20-1 combines with J gene TRBJ2-4; 8 bases align to TRBD2. The J call may be mistaken, given a closer DNA end match to TRBJ2-7. Per germline, CDR1 DFQATT and CDR2 SNEGSKA (reference sequence). The CDR3 extends over 14 amino acids. DNA for the CDR3: TGCAGTGCTAGTATTATAAGCGGGGGCTACGAGCAGTACTTC. Translating gives CSASIISGGYEQYF.

The chain has TRBV28 and TRBJ2-7; 8 nucleotides match TRBD1. Germline lookup yields CDR1 MDHEN and CDR2 SYDVKM. CDR3 length: 15 residues. The junction had 14 bases not matched to a gene; V was cut back by 7 bases and J by 6 bases. Here the CDR3 reads CASTIPRQGAREQYF. The CDR3 DNA is TGTGCCAGCACCATTCCCCGCCAGGGGGCGCGCGAGCAGTACTTC.

This clonotype was recorded many times. J is TRBJ2-5 and V is TRBV4-3, with no clear D. Between the trimmed V and J ends, which lost 1 base and 4 bases, there was a span of 7 bases. CDR1 is LGHNA and CDR2 is YSLEER in the germline V gene. The CDR3 length is 13 residues. The chain's CDR3 is CASSQGLRETQYF. In DNA form, the CDR3 reads TGCGCCAGCAGCCAAGGTTTACGAGAGACCCAGTACTTC.

The rearrangement joins TRBV4-2 to TRBJ2-7; D uncertain. From germline, CDR1 is LGHNA and CDR2 YNFKEQ. V lost 0 bases and J 9 bases, leaving 12 bases between the germline ends. This CDR3 is built from 13 residues. CDR3: CASSQDNMATQYF. The DNA of the CDR3 is TGTGCCAGCAGCCAAGATAATATGGCGACGCAGTACTTC.